These 2 T cell receptor beta chains were sequenced from one sample in a study of brain T cells in children with intractable seizures. Sequencing was performed with immunoSEQ multiplex PCR; in TCRdb, only in-frame clones are kept and a portion is missing. The sample has around 44,000 clones, 75% to 95% seen once. This sample comprised peripheral blood, obtained at surgery. Receptors originate from a girl aged 2 to 10 with tuberous sclerosis and intractable seizures.

The chain employs TRBV11-2 and TRBJ2-1; 10 bases align to TRBD1. The CDR3 is 18 amino acids. CDR1 SGHAT and CDR2 FQNNGV come from the germline V gene. V lost 5 bases and J lost 0; bases outside the gene matches: 10. The CDR3: CASSVGTGASSSYNEQFF. The CDR3 DNA follows: TGTGCCAGCAGCGTTGGGACAGGGGCATCAAGCTCCTACAATGAGCAGTTCTTC.

The chain uses TRBV2 and TRBJ1-4; D unclear. The CDR3 extends over 14 amino acids. V was cut by 6 bases and J by 0 bases, with 8 bases left in between. The V gene's germline CDR1 is SNHLY and CDR2 FYNNEI. CDR3 residues: CASRRRATNEKLFF. The CDR3 nucleotides are TGTGCCAGCAGAAGGAGGGCAACTAATGAAAAACTGTTTTTT.